This entry lists 9 T cell receptor beta chains sequenced from one sample in a study of cytotoxic CD8 clonotypes in ibrutinib-treated CLL. Method: immunoSEQ multiplex PCR; TCRdb's copy keeps in-frame clones and lacks some. The sample consists of approximately 300,000 clones, just under 80% of them appearing once. Sample: PBMCs, taken before ibrutinib treatment. The receptors were sampled from a human donor with chronic lymphocytic leukemia.

The chain recombines TRBV2 with TRBJ1-4, with D unclear. In germline, CDR1 is SNHLY, CDR2 FYNNEI. CDR3 size: 15 residues. V lost 10 bases to trimming and J lost 0 bases, with 15 bases between them. In DNA, the CDR3 is TGTGCCACCTGTAGGGCGACTGCAACTAATGAAAAACTGTTTTTT. This translates into CATCRATATNEKLFF.

The gene calls are TRBV6-6 and TRBJ2-3; D might be TRBD2 (5 bases). The CDR3 consists of 14 residues. Germline CDR1 and CDR2: MNHNY and SVGAGI (reference sequence). Trimming cost V 6 bases and J 2 bases, with 12 bases left between them. In DNA, the CDR3 is TGTGCCAGCAGCGATCGGGGAAACACAGATACGCAGTATTTT. This gives the protein CASSDRGNTDTQYF.

V is TRBV7-3 and J is TRBJ2-1, with a tentative D call TRBD1 (6 bases). Trimming removed 1 base from V and 7 bases from J, with 8 bases in between. Germline CDR1 and CDR2: SGHTA and FQGTGA. The length of the CDR3 is 13 residues. The CDR3 here is CASSLNRENEQFF. The CDR3 DNA reads as TGTGCCAGCAGCTTAAACAGGGAGAATGAGCAGTTCTTC.

CDR3 nucleotide sequence: TGTGCCAGTAAGAAGACAGGCAATCAGCCCCAGCATTTT. The encoded protein is CASKKTGNQPQHF. This chain connects TRBV19 to TRBJ1-5; D may be TRBD1 (5 bases). V was cut by 7 bases and J by 2 bases, with 9 bases left in between. Germline values: CDR1 LNHDA, CDR2 SQIVND (reference sequence). This CDR3 is built from 13 residues.

The J gene is TRBJ1-1, the V gene TRBV19; possible D gene TRBD1, 6 bases. This CDR3 has 13 amino acids. Trimming took off 6 bases at V and 1 base at J, with 9 bases between the two ends. Germline V gene sequence: CDR1 LNHDA, CDR2 SQIVND (reference sequence). The CDR3 region is CASRMTGNTEAFF. CDR3 in DNA: TGTGCCAGTAGGATGACAGGGAACACTGAAGCTTTCTTT.

The rearrangement joins TRBV19 to TRBJ2-1, with unresolved D. The germline V gene has CDR1 LNHDA and CDR2 SQIVND (reference sequence). V was trimmed by 6 bases and J by 5 bases, leaving 14 bases between them. This CDR3 has 14 amino acids. The chain's CDR3 is CASSPSSTNNEQFF. For the CDR3, the DNA is TGTGCCAGTAGCCCCTCCTCAACGAACAATGAGCAGTTCTTC.

The genes are TRBV10-3 and TRBJ2-7; 7 nucleotides line up with TRBD2. The CDR3 is 14 amino acids. V was clipped by 4 bases and J by 4 bases; unmatched bases: 7. Germline CDR1 is ENHRY and CDR2 is SYGVKD. Here the CDR3 reads CAISAEGGDYEQYF. In nucleotides, the CDR3 is TGTGCCATCAGTGCTGAGGGAGGGGATTACGAGCAGTACTTC.

The V gene is TRBV2, the J gene TRBJ2-5; TRBD1 agrees at 8 bases. The CDR3 runs 15 residues. From germline, CDR1 is SNHLY and CDR2 FYNNEI. J was trimmed by 5 bases and V by 6 bases; bases with no gene match: 11. Here the CDR3 reads CASSARTGKKETQYF. DNA of the CDR3: TGTGCCAGCAGCGCCAGGACAGGGAAGAAGGAGACCCAGTACTTC.

V usage is TRBV28 and J usage is TRBJ2-3; either TRBD1 or TRBD2 may fit D (5 bases each). Trimming pared 5 bases from V and 0 bases from J, leaving 15 bases between. The V gene's germline CDR1 is MDHEN and CDR2 SYDVKM. This CDR3 spans 16 amino acids. The DNA for the CDR3 is TGTGCCAGCAGTCCCCCCGGGGCGGAGAGCACAGATACGCAGTATTTT. This codes for CASSPPGAESTDTQYF.